This passage covers 23 T cell receptor beta chains from one sample sequenced in a study of T cells in tuberculosis. Sequencing was performed with immunoSEQ multiplex PCR; in TCRdb, only in-frame clones are kept and a portion is missing. The data show roughly 35,000 clones, about 90% seen once. Time point specified: new active TB diagnosis, blood taken before or within 7 days of starting treatment. Sample: PBMCs, taken at tuberculosis diagnosis. The receptors derive from an adult with tuberculosis. Some clones in this sample may be carry-over from other donors' samples.

This sequence joins TRBV4-2 and TRBJ1-5; D is unclear. Germline V lookup: CDR1 LGHNA, CDR2 YNFKEQ. V dropped 4 bases and J dropped 3 bases, with 13 bases sitting between them. The CDR3 consists of 15 residues. CDR3 protein: CASSRLVGPNQPQHF. CDR3 nucleotides: TGTGCCAGCAGCCGACTAGTGGGCCCCAATCAGCCCCAGCATTTT.

The V gene is TRBV19, the J gene TRBJ1-2; TRBD1 might be the D (5 bases). Germline CDR1 and CDR2: LNHDA and SQIVND (reference sequence). V was clipped by 2 bases and J by 4 bases, with 17 bases between them. The CDR3 length is 16 residues. CDR3 in DNA: TGTGCCAGTAGTATAAGGGGCTTAGGGCAGCCCTATGGCTACACCTTC. Translated: CASSIRGLGQPYGYTF.

This sequence joins TRBV5-4 and TRBJ2-7, with 7 bases that match TRBD1. The CDR3 has 13 residues. With V trimmed by 4 bases and J by 6 bases, 7 bases remained unmatched. From germline, CDR1 is SGHNT and CDR2 YYREEE (reference sequence). CDR3 protein: CASSDSQGREQYF. In nucleotides, the CDR3 is TGTGCCAGCAGCGACTCACAGGGGCGCGAGCAGTACTTC.

This rearrangement joins TRBV2 to TRBJ1-2; 7 bases agree with TRBD1. Germline CDR1 SNHLY, CDR2 FYNNEI. The CDR3 covers 16 residues. V lost 8 bases, J lost 7 bases, and 19 bases stayed unmatched. For the CDR3, the DNA is TGTGCCAGCGCCAGAGGGACAGAACTGTTGGCCTTTGGCTACACCTTC. It is translated as CASARGTELLAFGYTF.

This chain uses TRBV5-1 with TRBJ1-2; TRBD1 matches at 11 bases. The germline gives CDR1 SGHRS, CDR2 YFSETQ. Germline trimming cut 4 bases from V and 4 bases from J; bases unmatched to any gene: 12. The CDR3 is made up of 17 amino acids. CDR3 sequence reads: CASSLWGQGDGGYGYTF. Here the CDR3 DNA reads TGCGCCAGCAGCCTATGGGGACAGGGGGATGGGGGCTATGGCTACACCTTC.

V and J are TRBV2 and TRBJ1-4, with D perhaps TRBD1 (5 bases). This CDR3 spans 15 amino acids. V gave up 1 base and J gave up 3 bases, with 9 bases separating them. The germline CDR1 and CDR2 sequences are SNHLY and FYNNEI. CDR3 region: CASSEDRNANEKLFF. CDR3 bases: TGTGCCAGCAGTGAAGACAGGAATGCTAATGAAAAACTGTTTTTT.

The chain uses TRBV6-1 and TRBJ1-1; D is possibly TRBD1 (6 bases). Per the germline V gene, CDR1 is MNHNS and CDR2 is SASEGT. The CDR3 has 15 amino acids. Trimming took off 6 bases at V and 1 base at J, with 15 bases between the two ends. The CDR3 DNA is TGTGCCAGCAGCCCCAAACGGGGACAGAACACTGAAGCTTTCTTT. Translation: CASSPKRGQNTEAFF.

The chain couples TRBV13 to TRBJ1-1, with D perhaps matching TRBD1 (5 bases). The ends were cut back, 0 bases at V and 6 bases at J, with 11 bases in the middle. Germline CDR1 and CDR2: PRHDT and FYEKMQ (reference sequence). This CDR3 contains 14 residues. The CDR3 nucleotides read TGTGCCAGCAGCTTAGGCCGGGACTTGGCTGAAGCTTTCTTT. Amino acid sequence: CASSLGRDLAEAFF.

The gene calls are TRBV2 and TRBJ1-2; D remains ambiguous. V lost 7 bases and J lost 0, with 15 bases in between. The CDR3 loop spans 15 amino acids. Germline V gives CDR1 SNHLY, CDR2 FYNNEI. The CDR3 loop is CASISGFLSNYGYTF. The CDR3, as DNA: TGTGCCAGCATTTCGGGTTTTTTGTCTAACTATGGCTACACCTTC.

This clone was seen a single time. The genes are TRBV18 and TRBJ1-6; 7 bases are shared with TRBD1. V trimming: 2 bases; J trimming: 5 bases; junction bases outside the gene matches: 9. The germline CDR1 and CDR2 sequences are KGHSH and LQKENI. The CDR3 sequence is 17 residues long. The CDR3 here is CASSPNSPGTDNSPLHF. CDR3 DNA sequence: TGTGCCAGCTCACCAAATTCCCCCGGGACAGATAATTCACCCCTCCACTTT. Full variable domain (remainder filled in from reference TRBV18 and TRBJ1-6): NAGVMQNPRHLVRRRGQEARLRCSPMKGHSHVYWYRQLPEEGLKFMVYLQKENIIDESGMPKERFSAEFPKEGPSILRIQQVVRGDSAAYFCASSPNSPGTDNSPLHFGNGTRLTVT.

The chain recombines TRBV27 with TRBJ1-5; D not certain. The CDR3 is 14 residues long. CDR1 is MNHEY, CDR2 SMNVEV, per germline (reference sequence). V was pared by 3 bases and J by 1 base, with 7 bases between. CDR3 DNA sequence: TGTGCCAGCAGTTTTTCAGGCAGCAATCAGCCCCAGCATTTT. Its translation is CASSFSGSNQPQHF.

The gene calls are TRBV6-5 and TRBJ1-6, with a tentative D call TRBD1 (5 bases). This CDR3 comprises 16 residues. V was trimmed by 2 bases and J by 6 bases, leaving 14 bases between them. The germline V gene encodes CDR1 MNHEY and CDR2 SVGAGI. The CDR3 reads CASSYGWGDSNSPLHF. DNA of the CDR3: TGTGCCAGCAGTTACGGATGGGGGGACTCTAATTCACCCCTCCACTTT.

The chain uses TRBV2 and TRBJ1-2; D gene uncertain. CDR1 and CDR2 (germline): SNHLY, FYNNEI. V shed 6 bases and J shed 4 bases, with 12 bases lying between them. The CDR3 totals 13 residues. This CDR3 reads CASRAGGIYGYTF. The DNA for the CDR3 is TGTGCCAGCAGAGCGGGAGGAATCTATGGCTACACCTTC.

The CDR3 protein is CASSLPPGSLAGGPTDTQYF. The CDR3 DNA reads as TGTGCCAGCAGCTTGCCCCCTGGGTCACTAGCGGGGGGGCCTACAGATACGCAGTATTTT. The gene calls are TRBV7-8 and TRBJ2-3, with 13 bases that match TRBD2. This CDR3 has 20 amino acids. After removal of 3 bases from V and 3 bases from J, the junction contained 15 bases not matched to a gene. Per the germline V gene, CDR1 is SGHVS and CDR2 is FQNEAQ.

The V gene is TRBV6-1, the J gene TRBJ2-7, with D uncertain. Trimming removed 5 bases at V and 2 bases at J, with 7 bases between. Germline V lookup: CDR1 MNHNS, CDR2 SASEGT. CDR3 size: 12 residues. The CDR3 nucleotides read TGTGCCAGCAGTCGGTTGACCTACGAGCAGTACTTC. This sequence encodes CASSRLTYEQYF.

The V call is TRBV29-1, the J call TRBJ2-2; 8 bases align to TRBD1. Germline loops: CDR1 SQVTM, CDR2 ANQGSEA. Germline trimming cut 8 bases from V and 4 bases from J; bases unmatched to any gene: 6. The CDR3 totals 13 residues. The CDR3 loop reads CSTRQGTTGELFF. CDR3 coding DNA: TGCAGCACCCGACAGGGGACCACCGGGGAGCTGTTTTTT.

Only one count was recorded for this clone. The J gene is TRBJ2-5, the V gene TRBV4-2, with D tentatively TRBD2 (5 bases). Trimming cost V 0 bases and J 6 bases, with 14 bases left between them. The CDR3 covers 15 residues. CDR1 and CDR2 from the germline V gene are LGHNA and YNFKEQ. The CDR3: CASSQDRRSGKTQYF. CDR3 coding DNA: TGTGCCAGCAGCCAAGATCGTCGGTCGGGGAAGACCCAGTACTTC.

The rearrangement links TRBV7-2 to TRBJ1-5; 7 bases line up with TRBD1. V lost 5 bases and J lost 1; bases outside the gene matches: 5. CDR3 size: 15 residues. The germline CDR1 and CDR2 sequences are SGHTA and FQGNSA. The CDR3 reads CASSQRRGSNQPQHF. DNA for the CDR3: TGTGCCAGCAGCCAACGCAGGGGGAGCAATCAGCCCCAGCATTTT.

The chain uses TRBV7-9 and TRBJ1-2, with D perhaps TRBD1 (6 bases). The CDR3 covers 14 residues. V was shortened by 6 bases and J by 6 bases, with 17 bases between the two germline ends. Germline-derived CDR1 and CDR2 are SEHNR and FQNEAQ (reference sequence). CDR3 nucleotides: TGTGCCAGCAGGCCACAGGGTGATGGAAATGGCTACACCTTC. It translates to CASRPQGDGNGYTF.

This chain joins TRBV19 and TRBJ2-7, with D possibly being TRBD1 (6 bases). In germline, CDR1 is LNHDA, CDR2 SQIVND (reference sequence). The CDR3 extends over 15 amino acids. Trimming pared 2 bases from V and 2 bases from J, leaving 13 bases between. The CDR3 sequence: CASSITGRGAYEQYF. DNA for the CDR3: TGTGCCAGTAGTATAACGGGCAGGGGCGCCTACGAGCAGTACTTC.

The gene calls are TRBV5-4 and TRBJ2-6; possible D gene TRBD1, 5 bases. V was cut by 0 bases and J by 0 bases, with 13 bases left in between. Germline V gives CDR1 SGHNT, CDR2 YYREEE (reference sequence). CDR3 size: 18 residues. The DNA for the CDR3 is TGTGCCAGCAGCTTGGAGGGGTCCCCCCGCTCTGGGGCCAACGTCCTGACTTTC. Protein product: CASSLEGSPRSGANVLTF.

The V and J genes are TRBV7-9 and TRBJ2-3; 7 positions match TRBD1. V trimming: 2 bases; J trimming: 0 bases; junction bases outside the gene matches: 2. The germline gives CDR1 SEHNR, CDR2 FQNEAQ (reference sequence). This CDR3 comprises 15 residues. The CDR3 nucleotides read TGTGCCAGCAGCTTAAGGGGGCCGAGCACAGATACGCAGTATTTT. Protein sequence: CASSLRGPSTDTQYF.

The chain employs TRBV5-1 and TRBJ2-3, with a tentative D call TRBD2 (5 bases). The V gene lost 4 bases and the J gene lost 0 bases, with 15 bases spanning the gap. From germline, CDR1 is SGHRS and CDR2 YFSETQ. The CDR3 extends over 16 amino acids. CDR3 amino acids: CASSRGVVSSTDTQYF. The CDR3 coding sequence is TGCGCCAGCAGCCGGGGTGTGGTTTCAAGCACAGATACGCAGTATTTT.